The 8 T cell receptor beta chains below all came from one sample that was sequenced in a study of CD8 T cells in Susac syndrome. RNA in amounts of roughly 0.5 to 1 ug was reverse transcribed with random hexamers. Via MiXCR, TCRdb re-called the immunoSEQ multiplex PCR reads, giving one row per CDR3 protein. The top ten clones hold approximately 0.097% of a sample with roughly 120,000 distinct CDR3 sequences, 85% to 95% of them seen once. Sequenced: CD4+ T cells from PBMCs. All receptors derive from a human donor with multiple sclerosis.

This chain links TRBV30 with TRBJ1-2; D is perhaps TRBD1 (6 bases). In germline, CDR1 is GTSNPN, CDR2 SVGIG (reference sequence). Trimming removed 0 bases at V and 6 bases at J, with 14 bases between. The CDR3 extends over 14 amino acids. For the CDR3, the DNA is TGTGCCTGGAGTGTAAGCCGGACAGCTGATGGCTACACCTTC. Protein: CAWSVSRTADGYTF.

The chain joins TRBV4-1 to TRBJ1-5; D ambiguous. Deletions cut 0 bases from V and 4 bases from J, with 10 bases between. In germline, CDR1 is MGHRA, CDR2 YSYEKL. The CDR3 runs to 15 residues. CDR3 DNA: TGCGCCAGCAGCCAAGAAGTGGTAGGGAATCAGCCCCAGCATTTT. This sequence encodes CASSQEVVGNQPQHF.

Only a few counts were recorded for this clonotype. This chain links TRBV7-2 with TRBJ2-5, with 11 bases fitting TRBD1. Germline assignment: CDR1 SGHTA and CDR2 FQGNSA. CDR3 length equals 14 residues. After removal of 5 bases from V and 4 bases from J, the junction contained 3 bases not matched to a gene. CDR3 in DNA: TGTGCCAGCAGCCCCGGACAGGGGGCAGAGACCCAGTACTTC. Translation: CASSPGQGAETQYF. The variable domain in full, with the rest retrieved from reference TRBV7-2 and TRBJ2-5, is GAGVSQSPSNKVTEKGKDVELRCDPISGHTALYWYRQSLGQGLEFLIYFQGNSAPDKSGLPSDRFSAERTGGSVSTLTIQRTQQEDSAVYLCASSPGQGAETQYFGPGTRLLVL.

The chain joins TRBV3-1 to TRBJ1-1; 7 bases agree with TRBD1. After removal of 8 bases from V and 0 bases from J, the junction contained 6 bases not matched to a gene. Germline CDR1 reads LGHDT; CDR2 reads YNNKEL (reference sequence). The CDR3 extends over 14 amino acids. In DNA form, the CDR3 reads TGTGCCAGCGGGGACAGATCGATGAACACTGAAGCTTTCTTT. Its protein is CASGDRSMNTEAFF.

Only one count was recorded for this clonotype. The V gene is TRBV15, the J gene TRBJ1-3, with TRBD1 as a possible D gene (6 bases). Germline V lookup: CDR1 LNHNV, CDR2 YYDKDF (reference sequence). V gave up 0 bases and J gave up 4 bases, with 13 bases separating them. The CDR3 contains 16 residues. CDR3 region: CATSRDPQGTGNTIYF. The CDR3 DNA reads TGTGCCACCAGCAGAGATCCACAGGGAACCGGAAACACCATATATTTT.

This chain links TRBV11-1 with TRBJ1-2; D perhaps matches TRBD1 (5 bases). The CDR3 is made up of 19 amino acids. V lost 5 bases and J lost 0, with 25 bases in between. Germline assignment: CDR1 SGHAT and CDR2 FQDESV (reference sequence). This CDR3 is CASSRDLSVGGTSNYGYTF. The CDR3 coding sequence is TGTGCCAGCAGCCGCGACCTTTCGGTTGGGGGAACATCTAACTATGGCTACACCTTC.

V usage is TRBV6-5 and J usage is TRBJ1-2; 7 bases are a match to TRBD1. V lost 2 bases to trimming and J lost 0 bases; unmatched junction nucleotides: 9. This CDR3 region has 17 residues. CDR1 is MNHEY and CDR2 is SVGAGI in the germline V gene. In nucleotides, the CDR3 is TGTGCCAGCAGTTACGTCGCGGCAGGGGGTTCTAACTATGGCTACACCTTC. It is translated as CASSYVAAGGSNYGYTF.

The chain combines TRBV5-4 with TRBJ1-4, with D tentatively TRBD1 (6 bases). Germline V gives CDR1 SGHNT, CDR2 YYREEE (reference sequence). The CDR3 extends over 15 amino acids. V was trimmed by 6 bases and J by 3 bases, leaving 15 bases between them. In DNA form, the CDR3 reads TGTGCCAGCACCAATAGGGGGGCTTCTAATGAAAAACTGTTTTTT. Encoded protein: CASTNRGASNEKLFF.